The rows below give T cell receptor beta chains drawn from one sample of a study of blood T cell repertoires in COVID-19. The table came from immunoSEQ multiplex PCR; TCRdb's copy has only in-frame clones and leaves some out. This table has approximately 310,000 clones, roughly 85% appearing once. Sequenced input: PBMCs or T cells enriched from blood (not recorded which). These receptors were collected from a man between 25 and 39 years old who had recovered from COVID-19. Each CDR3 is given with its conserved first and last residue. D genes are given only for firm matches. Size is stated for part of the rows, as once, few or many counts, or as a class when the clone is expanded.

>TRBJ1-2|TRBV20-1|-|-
TGCAGTGCTAGTTCGCAGTCGCATGGCTACACCTTC
CSASSQSHGYTF
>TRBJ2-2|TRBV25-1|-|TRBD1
TGTGCCAGCAATCAGGGACAGGGGCGCACCGGGGAGCTGTTTTTT
CASNQGQGRTGELFF
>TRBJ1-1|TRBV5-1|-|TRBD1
TGCGCCAGCAGCTTCGCCCCCGGGACAGGGAACACTGAAGCTTTCTTT
CASSFAPGTGNTEAFF
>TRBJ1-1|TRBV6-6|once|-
TGTGCCAGCAGTCGTGGAGATCTATACGGGGACACTGAAGCTTTCTTT
CASSRGDLYGDTEAFF
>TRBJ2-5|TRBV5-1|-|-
TGCGCCAGCAGCTTGGCCGGGGTCCAAGAGACCCAGTACTTC
CASSLAGVQETQYF
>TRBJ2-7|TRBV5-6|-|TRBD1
TGTGCCAGCAGCAACAGGGGGCTCGGCGAGCAGTACTTC
CASSNRGLGEQYF
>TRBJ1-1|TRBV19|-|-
TGTGCCAGTAGTATCAGGGATCCCACTGAAGCTTTCTTT
CASSIRDPTEAFF
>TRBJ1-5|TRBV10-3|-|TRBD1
TGTGCCAGTTCACAGGGGGCGGAAAGCAATCAGCCCCAGCATTTT
CASSQGAESNQPQHF
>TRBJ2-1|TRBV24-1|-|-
TGTGCCACCAGTGAGACCGGAGGGGCTCCCTACAATGAGCAGTTCTTC
CATSETGGAPYNEQFF
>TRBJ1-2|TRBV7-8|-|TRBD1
TGTGCCAGCAGCCCCGATGCCGGGACAGGGGCCCGCCAAGGCTACACCTTC
CASSPDAGTGARQGYTF
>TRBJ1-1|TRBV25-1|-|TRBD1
TGTGCGGGACAGACGAACACTGAAGCTTTCTTT
CAGQTNTEAFF
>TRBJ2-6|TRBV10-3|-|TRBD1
TGTGCCATCAGAGACAGGGAAGTCTCTGGGGCCAACGTCCTGACTTTC
CAIRDREVSGANVLTF
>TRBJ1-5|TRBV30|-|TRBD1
TGTGCCTGGAGTACAGGGGGCAGCAATCAGCCCCAGCATTTT
CAWSTGGSNQPQHF
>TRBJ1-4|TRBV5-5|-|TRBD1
TGTGCCAGCAGCTTGCATCCACCGGACAGGGGAGGAGAAAAACTGTTTTTT
CASSLHPPDRGGEKLFF
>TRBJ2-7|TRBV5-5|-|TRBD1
TGTGCCAGCAGCTTGCTGGGACAGGGGGTCGAGCAGTACTTC
CASSLLGQGVEQYF
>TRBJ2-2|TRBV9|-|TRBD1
TGTGCCAGCAGCGTAGCGGGACAGGAGGCCGGGGAGCTGTTTTTT
CASSVAGQEAGELFF
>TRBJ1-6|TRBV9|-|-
TGTGCCAGCAGCGTAGAAGACAATCCGCCCCTCCACTTT
CASSVEDNPPLHF
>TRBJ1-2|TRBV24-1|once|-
TGTGCCACCAGTGAGGCAGGGAACTATGGCTACACCTTC
CATSEAGNYGYTF
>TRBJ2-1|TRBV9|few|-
TGTGCCAGCAGCCTTAGTAGTTGGACAGCCTACAATGAGCAGTTCTTC
CASSLSSWTAYNEQFF
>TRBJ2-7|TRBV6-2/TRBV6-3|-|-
TGTGCCAGCAGTTATCGCCGGTCGGCCTACGAGCAGTACTTC
CASSYRRSAYEQYF
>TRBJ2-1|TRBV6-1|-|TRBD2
TGTGCCAGCAGTGCGTTAAATATAGCGGGGGGGCACAATGAGCAGTTCTTC
CASSALNIAGGHNEQFF
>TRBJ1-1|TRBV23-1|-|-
TGCGCCAGCAGTCAGGAAAGACTATTAGAAGCTTTCTTT
CASSQERLLEAFF
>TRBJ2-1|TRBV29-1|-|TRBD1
TGCAGCGTTCACAAGTTGGGGACAGACTACAATGAGCAGTTCTTC
CSVHKLGTDYNEQFF
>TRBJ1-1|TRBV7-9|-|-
TGTGCCAGCAGCGCACATCCCTGGGCCAGGGGCACTGAAGCTTTCTTT
CASSAHPWARGTEAFF
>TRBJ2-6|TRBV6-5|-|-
TGTGCCAGCCTCCGAGACTCTGGGGCCAACGTCCTGACTTTC
CASLRDSGANVLTF
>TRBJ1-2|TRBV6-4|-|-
TGTGCCAGCAGTCCTACAGGGTTGGCAGGCTACACCTTC
CASSPTGLAGYTF
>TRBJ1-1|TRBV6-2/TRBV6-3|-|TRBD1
TGTGCCAGCAGTTACCAGGGGGGATCTGAAGCTTTCTTT
CASSYQGGSEAFF
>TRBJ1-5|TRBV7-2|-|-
TGTGCCAGCAGCCTCGTGGGGGCTGGCAATCAGCCCCAGCATTTT
CASSLVGAGNQPQHF
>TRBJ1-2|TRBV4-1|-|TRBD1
TGCGCCAGCAGCCAACCACGGGACAGGGGCTATGGCTACACCTTC
CASSQPRDRGYGYTF
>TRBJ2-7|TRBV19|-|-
TGTGCCAGTAGTTGGTACGTCTCGAGTGACGAGCAGTACTTC
CASSWYVSSDEQYF
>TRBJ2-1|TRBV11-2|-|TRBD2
TGTGCCAGCAGCTTACTTTCCGGGGGGGCTGGTGAGCAGTTCTTC
CASSLLSGGAGEQFF
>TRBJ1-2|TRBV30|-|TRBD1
TGTGCCTGGAAGACAGGGCGACGGGTTGGCTACACCTTC
CAWKTGRRVGYTF
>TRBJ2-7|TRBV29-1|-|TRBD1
TGCAGCGTCTCGGACAGGGCTAGTATATACGAGCAGTACTTC
CSVSDRASIYEQYF
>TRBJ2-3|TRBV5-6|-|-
TGTGCCAGCAGGAGACGGTCCCGGAGCATAGTGAGAACAGATACGCAGTATTTT
CASRRRSRSIVRTDTQYF
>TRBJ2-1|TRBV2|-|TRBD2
TGTGCCAGCAGGGAACTAGCGGGGGACTCCTACAATGAGCAGTTCTTC
CASRELAGDSYNEQFF
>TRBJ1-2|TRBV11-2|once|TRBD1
TGTGCCAGCAGCACCTCGACAGGGGTCTATGGCTACACCTTC
CASSTSTGVYGYTF
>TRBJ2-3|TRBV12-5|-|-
TGTGCTAGTGGTTTGGTGGGCGACGGCACAGATACGCAGTATTTT
CASGLVGDGTDTQYF
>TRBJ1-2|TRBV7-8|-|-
TGTGCCAGCAGCTTGGACTTGCACGGCTACACCTTC
CASSLDLHGYTF
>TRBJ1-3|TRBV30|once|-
TGTGCCTGGAGTGACCCTAGGGGGACAATAGGAAACACCATATATTTT
CAWSDPRGTIGNTIYF
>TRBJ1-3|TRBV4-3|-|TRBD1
TGCGCCAGCAGCCAATCCCGCAGGGGGTCTGGAAACACCATATATTTT
CASSQSRRGSGNTIYF
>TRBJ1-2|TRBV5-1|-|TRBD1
TGCGCCAGCAGCCCCAGGACAGGGAAGAACTATGGCTACACCTTC
CASSPRTGKNYGYTF
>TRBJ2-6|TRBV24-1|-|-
TGTGCCACCAGTGATCGACAGGCTGGGGCCAACGTCCTGACTTTC
CATSDRQAGANVLTF
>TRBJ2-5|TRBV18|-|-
TGTGCCAGCTCACCACCGTCTCAACAGAAAGAGACCCAGTACTTC
CASSPPSQQKETQYF
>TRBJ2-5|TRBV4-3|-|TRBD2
TGCGCCAGCAGCCGCGGACTAGCGGGGGGTTTAGAGACCCAGTACTTC
CASSRGLAGGLETQYF
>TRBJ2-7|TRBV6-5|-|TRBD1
TGTGCCAGCAGTTACCCACAGGGGTCTACTTCCTACGAGCAGTACTTC
CASSYPQGSTSYEQYF
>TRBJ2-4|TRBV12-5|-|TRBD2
TGTGCTAGTGGTTCGGAGCTAGCGGGGGGCCTAGCCAAAAACATTCAGTACTTC
CASGSELAGGLAKNIQYF
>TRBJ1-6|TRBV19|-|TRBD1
TGTGCCAGTAGTATAGATCGAGGGACAGGGAATTCACCCCTCCACTTT
CASSIDRGTGNSPLHF
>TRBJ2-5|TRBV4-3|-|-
TGCGCCAGCAGCCAAGTGATGTCAGGAGGGGAGACCCAGTACTTC
CASSQVMSGGETQYF
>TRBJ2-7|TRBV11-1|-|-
TGTGCCAGCAGCTTGGGGACATCCCAGTACTTC
CASSLGTSQYF
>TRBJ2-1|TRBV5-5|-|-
TGTGCCAGCAGCTTGGGAGGCGGATCCTACAATGAGCAGTTCTTC
CASSLGGGSYNEQFF
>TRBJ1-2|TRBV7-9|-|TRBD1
TGTGCCAGCAGCTTAATGGGACAGGGTGATGGCTACACCTTC
CASSLMGQGDGYTF